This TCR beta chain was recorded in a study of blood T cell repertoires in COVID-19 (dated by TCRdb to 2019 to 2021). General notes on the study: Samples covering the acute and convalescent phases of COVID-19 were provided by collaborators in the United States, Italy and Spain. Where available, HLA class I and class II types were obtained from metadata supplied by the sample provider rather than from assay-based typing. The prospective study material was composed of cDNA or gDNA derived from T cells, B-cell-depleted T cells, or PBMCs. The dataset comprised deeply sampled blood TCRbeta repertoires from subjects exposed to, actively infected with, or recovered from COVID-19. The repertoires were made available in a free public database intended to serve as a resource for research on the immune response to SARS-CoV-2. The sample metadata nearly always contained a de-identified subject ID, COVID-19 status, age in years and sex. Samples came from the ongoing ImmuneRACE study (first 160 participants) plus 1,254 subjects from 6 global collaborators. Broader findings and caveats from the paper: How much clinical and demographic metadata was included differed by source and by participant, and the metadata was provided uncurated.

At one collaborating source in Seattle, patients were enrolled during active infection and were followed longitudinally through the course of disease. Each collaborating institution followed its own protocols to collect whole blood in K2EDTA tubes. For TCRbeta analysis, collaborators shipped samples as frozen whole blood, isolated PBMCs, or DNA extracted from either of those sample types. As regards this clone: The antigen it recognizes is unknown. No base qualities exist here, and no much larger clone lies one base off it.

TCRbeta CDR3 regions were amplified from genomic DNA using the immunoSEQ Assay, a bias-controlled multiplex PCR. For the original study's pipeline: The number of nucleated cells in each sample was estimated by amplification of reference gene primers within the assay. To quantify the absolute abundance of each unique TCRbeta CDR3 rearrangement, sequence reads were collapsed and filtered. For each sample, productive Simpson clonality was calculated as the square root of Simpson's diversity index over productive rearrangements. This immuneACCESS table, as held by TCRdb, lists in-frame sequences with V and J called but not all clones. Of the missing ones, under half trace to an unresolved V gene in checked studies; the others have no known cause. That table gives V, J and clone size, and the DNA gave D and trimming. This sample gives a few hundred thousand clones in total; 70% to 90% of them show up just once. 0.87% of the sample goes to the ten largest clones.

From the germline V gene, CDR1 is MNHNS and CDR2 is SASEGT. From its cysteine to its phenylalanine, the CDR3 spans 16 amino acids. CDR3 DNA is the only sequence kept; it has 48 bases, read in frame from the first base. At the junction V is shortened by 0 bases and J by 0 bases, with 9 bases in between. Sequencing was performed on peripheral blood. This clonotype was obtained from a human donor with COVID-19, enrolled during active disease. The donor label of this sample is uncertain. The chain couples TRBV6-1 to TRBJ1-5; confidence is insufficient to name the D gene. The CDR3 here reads CASSEARDTSNQPQHF. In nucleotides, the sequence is TGTGCCAGCAGTGAAGCGCGAGATACTAGCAATCAGCCCCAGCATTTT.